The present T cell receptor beta chain was sequenced within a study of T cells expressing NK-cell markers. Reprocessing the 5' RACE reads, TCRdb reports a single entry for every CDR3 protein and omits DNA. The sample totals about 460,000 distinct CDR3 sequences. Germline V CDR1 and CDR2: SEHNR, FQNEAQ (reference sequence). The CDR3 runs to 15 residues. The receptor was isolated from a woman aged 45 to 65 in good health. Material for sequencing was blood T cells: a sorted CD56 or NKG2C T cell subset, CD4+ or CD8+ T cells, or bulk PBMC T cells (not recorded which). The chain couples TRBV7-9 to TRBJ1-2; TCRdb calls TRBD1, which cannot be checked without DNA. CDR3 sequence: CASSLAVSTGYGYTF.